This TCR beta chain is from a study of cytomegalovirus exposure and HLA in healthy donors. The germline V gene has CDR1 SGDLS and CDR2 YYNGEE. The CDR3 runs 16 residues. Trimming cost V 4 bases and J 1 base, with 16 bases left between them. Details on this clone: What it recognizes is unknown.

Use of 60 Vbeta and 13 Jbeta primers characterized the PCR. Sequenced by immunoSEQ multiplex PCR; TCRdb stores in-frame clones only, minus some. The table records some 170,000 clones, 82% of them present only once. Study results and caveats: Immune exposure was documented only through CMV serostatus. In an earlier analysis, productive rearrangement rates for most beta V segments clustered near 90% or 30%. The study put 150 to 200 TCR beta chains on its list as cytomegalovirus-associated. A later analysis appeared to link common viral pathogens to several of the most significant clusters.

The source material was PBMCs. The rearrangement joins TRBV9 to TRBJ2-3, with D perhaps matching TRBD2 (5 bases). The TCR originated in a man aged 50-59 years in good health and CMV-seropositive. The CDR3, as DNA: TGTGCCAGCAGCACTTTAGCGATCCTTGGCACAGATACGCAGTATTTT. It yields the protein CASSTLAILGTDTQYF.